The 24 T cell receptor beta chains given below trace back to one sample, sequenced in a study of cytomegalovirus exposure and HLA in healthy donors. Only in-frame clones appear in the TCRdb table, and some are missing; sequencing was by immunoSEQ multiplex PCR. Among about 140,000 clones listed, just under 85% were seen once. Material: PBMCs. The receptors were gathered from a man younger than 45 in good health and CMV-seropositive.

The chain uses TRBV7-2 and TRBJ1-6, with D possibly matching TRBD1 (6 bases). The CDR3 spans 16 residues. Trimming took off 5 bases at V and 2 bases at J, with 13 bases between the two ends. The germline CDR1 and CDR2 sequences are SGHTA and FQGNSA. The CDR3 DNA is TGTGCCAGCAGCGGGGGCGGACAGCCCTATAATTCACCCCTCCACTTT. Translation gives CASSGGGQPYNSPLHF.

Here the CDR3 reads CASSLGTYNEQFF. CDR3 DNA: TGTGCCAGCAGCCTCGGGACTTACAATGAGCAGTTCTTC. The chain employs TRBV7-3 and TRBJ2-1, with D possibly matching TRBD2 (6 bases). Germline loops: CDR1 SGHTA, CDR2 FQGTGA. The CDR3 consists of 13 residues. Trimming stripped 5 bases from V and 4 bases from J, with 9 bases between.

The chain links TRBV25-1 to TRBJ2-3; TRBD2 agrees at 13 bases. After removal of 6 bases from V and 2 bases from J, the junction contained 8 bases not matched to a gene. CDR3 size: 17 residues. CDR1 and CDR2 (germline): MGHDK, SYGVNS. The chain's CDR3 is CASRDDGTSGTTDTQYF. In nucleotides, the CDR3 is TGTGCCAGCAGGGACGATGGGACTAGCGGGACCACAGATACGCAGTATTTT.

This clone was counted once. The chain employs TRBV9 and TRBJ2-2; 8 positions agree with TRBD2. This CDR3 spans 15 amino acids. Germline CDR1 and CDR2: SGDLS and YYNGEE. V lost 3 bases and J lost 3; bases outside the gene matches: 4. The CDR3 loop is CASSGSGRDTGELFF. In DNA form, the CDR3 reads TGTGCCAGCAGCGGGAGCGGGAGAGACACCGGGGAGCTGTTTTTT.

CDR3 sequence: CASSREDRGRYEQYF. The DNA for the CDR3 is TGTGCCAGCAGCCGAGAGGACAGGGGGAGGTACGAGCAGTACTTC. The V and J genes are TRBV7-9 and TRBJ2-7; 10 bases match TRBD1. CDR1 and CDR2 (germline): SEHNR, FQNEAQ (reference sequence). V lost 5 bases to trimming and J lost 4 bases; unmatched junction nucleotides: 8. The CDR3 runs to 15 residues.

V and J are TRBV10-3 and TRBJ1-2, with D possibly being TRBD1 (6 bases). This CDR3 has 14 residues. Germline V lookup: CDR1 ENHRY, CDR2 SYGVKD. V was clipped by 2 bases and J by 4 bases, with 11 bases between them. This CDR3 reads CAISETEGGYGYTF. In DNA, the CDR3 is TGTGCCATCAGTGAGACCGAAGGGGGCTATGGCTACACCTTC.

This sequence joins TRBV29-1 and TRBJ2-7; possible D gene TRBD1, 6 bases. The germline V and J ends were trimmed by 4 bases and 5 bases, with 9 bases remaining between them. This CDR3 has 11 residues. Germline CDR1 is SQVTM and CDR2 is ANQGSEA. CDR3 DNA: TGCAGCGTTGCCCAGGGGAACGAGCAGTACTTC. Protein product: CSVAQGNEQYF.

This clone was recorded only once. V usage is TRBV11-2 and J usage is TRBJ2-7; 8 bases match TRBD2. V lost 6 bases, J lost 1 base, and 5 bases stayed unmatched. The CDR3 spans 14 residues. CDR1 SGHAT and CDR2 FQNNGV come from the germline V gene. The CDR3: CASSFLAGSYEQYF. CDR3 nucleotide sequence: TGTGCCAGCAGTTTTTTAGCGGGGTCCTACGAGCAGTACTTC.

V usage is TRBV9 and J usage is TRBJ2-1, with 13 bases matching TRBD2. The CDR3 runs to 19 residues. Germline V gene lookup returns CDR1 SGDLS and CDR2 YYNGEE. Losses at the gene ends were 4 bases for V and 6 bases for J; bases not matched to a gene: 16. The CDR3 is CASSPSGTSGIKKANEQFF. CDR3 sequence (DNA): TGTGCCAGCAGCCCGTCCGGGACTAGCGGGATTAAGAAGGCCAATGAGCAGTTCTTC.

This chain joins TRBV5-5 and TRBJ1-2, with D maybe TRBD1 (6 bases). V lost 0 bases and J lost 2, with 20 bases in between. Germline CDR1 SGHKS, CDR2 YYEKEE (reference sequence). This CDR3 is 18 amino acids long. The CDR3 region is CASSLVGRWDILNYGYTF. The DNA for the CDR3 is TGTGCCAGCAGCTTGGTGGGAAGATGGGACATTCTAAACTATGGCTACACCTTC.

The V gene is TRBV14, the J gene TRBJ1-2; TRBD1 might be the D (5 bases). The germline CDR1 and CDR2 sequences are SGHDN and FVKESK. This CDR3 spans 18 amino acids. V lost 0 bases and J 1 base, leaving 18 bases between the germline ends. The CDR3 spells CASSQDRAGIPINYGYTF. CDR3 DNA: TGTGCCAGCAGCCAAGATAGGGCAGGGATCCCCATTAACTATGGCTACACCTTC.

The chain combines TRBV18 with TRBJ2-1, with 14 nucleotides matching TRBD2. The V and J ends lost 6 bases and 5 bases, in that order; junction bases with no gene match: 3. The germline V gene has CDR1 KGHSH and CDR2 LQKENI. The CDR3 extends over 15 amino acids. Here the CDR3 DNA reads TGTGCCAGCTCCCAGGGACTAGCGGGAGACAATGAGCAGTTCTTC. Translated: CASSQGLAGDNEQFF.

A single count supports this clone. This chain joins TRBV5-1 and TRBJ1-4, with 8 bases fitting TRBD1. CDR1 SGHRS and CDR2 YFSETQ come from the germline V gene. There are 15 residues in the CDR3. Trimming took 0 bases from V and 8 from J; bases not matched to a gene: 6. CDR3 nucleotide sequence: TGCGCCAGCAGCTTGGGACAGGGGATAGGAGAAAAACTGTTTTTT. It yields the protein CASSLGQGIGEKLFF.

J is TRBJ2-3 and V is TRBV30; TRBD1 is a possible D gene (6 bases). Trimming removed 1 base from V and 0 bases from J, with 17 bases in between. This CDR3 spans 17 amino acids. CDR1 and CDR2 (germline): GTSNPN, SVGIG (reference sequence). DNA for the CDR3: TGTGCCTGGAGTGGGGGATTAACAGGGATAAGCACAGATACGCAGTATTTT. It yields the protein CAWSGGLTGISTDTQYF.

This chain uses TRBV6-6 with TRBJ2-7; 7 nucleotides match TRBD2. V dropped 0 bases and J dropped 3; count of bases not matched to a gene: 5. Germline V gene lookup returns CDR1 MNHNY and CDR2 SVGAGI (reference sequence). This CDR3 has 15 amino acids. CDR3 nucleotides: TGTGCCAGCAGTTACTCGGGGGGAGGGAGCTACGAGCAGTACTTC. Protein sequence: CASSYSGGGSYEQYF.

V and J are TRBV4-2 and TRBJ1-1; D is perhaps TRBD1 (5 bases). The CDR3 loop spans 13 amino acids. Germline lookup yields CDR1 LGHNA and CDR2 YNFKEQ. V dropped 7 bases and J dropped 4 bases, with 13 bases sitting between them. CDR3 protein: CASMGGVGTEAFF. The CDR3 nucleotides are TGTGCCAGCATGGGGGGGGTGGGCACTGAAGCTTTCTTT.

The CDR3 DNA sequence: TGTGCCAGCAGTTTTTTAGGACAGGGTAGCAATCAGCCCCAGCATTTT. Its translation: CASSFLGQGSNQPQHF. This chain joins TRBV28 and TRBJ1-5, with 8 positions matching TRBD1. Germline lookup yields CDR1 MDHEN and CDR2 SYDVKM. The CDR3 is 16 residues long. V was pared by 3 bases and J by 0 bases, with 4 bases of the junction left unmatched.

The V gene is TRBV7-8, the J gene TRBJ2-2, with D perhaps matching TRBD1 (5 bases). Germline-derived CDR1 and CDR2 are SGHVS and FQNEAQ. Trimming removed 3 bases at V and 8 bases at J, with 16 bases between. This CDR3 comprises 15 residues. CDR3 amino acids: CASSLGTGALGELFF. The CDR3 region has the DNA TGTGCCAGCAGCTTGGGAACAGGAGCACTAGGGGAGCTGTTTTTT.

The chain recombines TRBV10-1 with TRBJ2-3; unclear D gene. The length of the CDR3 is 12 residues. CDR1 WNHNN and CDR2 SYGVQD come from the germline V gene (reference sequence). CDR3 bases: TGCGCAAGTACCGGTTCCGAGGATACGCAGTATTTT. Protein sequence: CASTGSEDTQYF.

The V gene is TRBV5-4, the J gene TRBJ2-3; the D is unclear. The length of the CDR3 is 15 residues. CDR1 is SGHNT, CDR2 YYREEE, per germline (reference sequence). V was trimmed by 5 bases and J by 0 bases, leaving 13 bases between them. CDR3 nucleotide sequence: TGTGCCAGCAGGGCCTCGACGACTAGCACAGATACGCAGTATTTT. Amino acids: CASRASTTSTDTQYF.

The chain uses TRBV5-1 and TRBJ2-1; 9 positions agree with TRBD2. In germline, CDR1 is SGHRS, CDR2 YFSETQ. CDR3 length: 16 amino acids. The J segment lost 10 bases and the V segment lost 1 base, leaving 12 bases of the junction unmatched. CDR3: CASSLPREGPIEEQFF. DNA for the CDR3: TGCGCCAGCAGCTTGCCGCGGGAGGGCCCTATAGAGGAGCAGTTCTTC. The variable domain in full, with the rest retrieved from reference TRBV5-1 and TRBJ2-1, is KAGVTQTPRYLIKTRGQQVTLSCSPISGHRSVSWYQQTPGQGLQFLFEYFSETQRNKGNFPGRFSGRQFSNSRSEMNVSTLELGDSALYLCASSLPREGPIEEQFFGPGTRLTVL.

The V call is TRBV19, the J call TRBJ2-2; no clear D gene. The CDR3 has 13 residues. Trimming shortened V by 6 bases and J by 6 bases, and 11 bases separated the two germline ends. Germline V gene data show CDR1 as LNHDA and CDR2 as SQIVND (reference sequence). CDR3 region: CASRFPPSGELFF. CDR3 nucleotides: TGTGCCAGTAGATTTCCCCCGTCCGGGGAGCTGTTTTTT.

The genes are TRBV9 and TRBJ2-7; D call uncertain. Germline V CDR1 and CDR2: SGDLS, YYNGEE. The CDR3 consists of 13 residues. V was trimmed by 4 bases and J by 2 bases, leaving 10 bases between them. CDR3 protein: CASSSHHTYEQYF. The CDR3 DNA sequence: TGTGCCAGCAGCTCCCACCACACCTACGAGCAGTACTTC.

CDR3 amino acids: CASSKLDRPTEAFF. DNA of the CDR3: TGCGCCAGCAGCAAGTTAGACAGGCCCACTGAAGCTTTCTTT. The chain has TRBV5-1 and TRBJ1-1; TRBD1 might be the D (6 bases). Germline V gene sequence: CDR1 SGHRS, CDR2 YFSETQ. The CDR3 spans 14 residues. Trimming left V 4 bases short and J 4 bases short, with 14 bases between.